A selection of T cell receptor beta chains follows, all from one sample in a study of OX40 agonist ivuxolimab in advanced cancers. Data came from immunoSEQ multiplex PCR; TCRdb stores just in-frame clones and leaves some out. The table records tens of thousands of clones, more than 70% of them present only once. The sample consisted of CD4+ or CD8+ T cells sorted from blood, taken in a trial of the OX40 agonist ivuxolimab. Receptors were obtained from an adult with an advanced solid tumor such as melanoma, head and neck, liver or kidney cancer. Both conserved end residues are part of each CDR3.

v_call	j_call	cdr3_length	cdr3_aa
TRBV19	TRBJ1-5	12	CASSVLNQPQHF
TRBV19	TRBJ1-5	13	CASSIRGDQPQHF
TRBV2	TRBJ2-7	14	CASSTPGTRSEQYF
TRBV28	TRBJ2-2	14	CASSLRLTFGELFF
TRBV7-2	TRBJ1-4	15	CASSLSGTGREKLFF
TRBV10-3	TRBJ2-2	17	CAISPYTTGGNTGELFF
TRBV19	TRBJ1-3	15	CASSRAGISGNTIYF
TRBV7-6	TRBJ1-5	13	CASSPDRNQPQHF
TRBV5-4	TRBJ1-2	13	CASSSDSNYGYTF
TRBV5-4	TRBJ1-2	13	CASSGDFNYGYTF
TRBV27	TRBJ2-1	12	CASSLLSGEQFF
TRBV4-2	TRBJ2-5	19	CASSQDDPLTAGGEETQYF
TRBV12-1	TRBJ2-7	16	CASSSQTGDLAYEQYF
TRBV6-5	TRBJ2-1	15	CASSYSGQGYNEQFF
TRBV11-3	TRBJ2-1	14	CASSLGQAYNEQFF
TRBV7-3	TRBJ1-6	15	CASSLEGTVVSPLHF
TRBV9	TRBJ1-3	16	CASSPRRGDSGNTIYF
TRBV27	TRBJ2-1	15	CASSGLPGGPIEQFF
TRBV2	TRBJ2-1	13	CASSPDRDNEQFF
TRBV7-2	TRBJ2-7	14	CASSLTSVSYEQYF
TRBV7-2	TRBJ1-3	16	CASSLASRSSGNTIYF
TRBV4-1	TRBJ2-3	16	CASSLSGGAGQDTQYF
TRBV19	TRBJ2-7	15	CASSPWAGPIYEQYF
TRBV6-5	TRBJ2-7	14	CASSPQDGTYEQYF
TRBV14	TRBJ2-6	17	CASSRMAGLTGANVLTF
TRBV9	TRBJ1-2	14	CASSVTGGVYGYTF
TRBV6-4	TRBJ1-6	15	CASSEIDSFNSPLHF
TRBV15	TRBJ2-5	16	CATSPVSGQTQETQYF
TRBV10-3	TRBJ2-2	15	CAISESGLQTGELFF
TRBV29-1	TRBJ2-6	17	CSVVVRVGGNGANVLTF
TRBV10-3	TRBJ1-2	13	CAIKPDPFAGYTF
TRBV6-5	TRBJ1-4	15	CASSYGPQGFEKLFF
TRBV25-1	TRBJ1-2	14	CASSPPTGMGGYTF
TRBV11-2	TRBJ1-1	14	CASGKTGTITEAFF
TRBV9	TRBJ2-1	16	CASSSRTSADHNEQFF
TRBV19	TRBJ2-2	15	CASSMGGGITGELFF
TRBV2	TRBJ1-2	14	CASSSQGAGYGYTF
TRBV7-2	TRBJ2-2	13	CASSLVITGELFF
TRBV7-2	TRBJ1-5	14	CASSLVPQGQPQHF
TRBV5-1	TRBJ1-2	13	CASSLEQGHGYTF
TRBV4-3	TRBJ1-1	14	CASSQDRMSTEAFF
TRBV6-1	TRBJ1-1	16	CASSEVVYGGNTEAFF
TRBV18	TRBJ1-5	16	CASSPQVRSGNQPQHF
TRBV4-3	TRBJ1-3	15	CASSQDGFSGNTIYF
TRBV2	TRBJ1-6	13	CASTLERNSPLHF
TRBV9	TRBJ2-6	16	CASSRGDFSGANVLTF
TRBV7-2	TRBJ2-5	15	CASSFRQGLQETQYF
TRBV5-1	TRBJ2-1	15	CASSLQGPSYNEQFF
TRBV10-3	TRBJ1-5	13	CAIRGDLNQPQHF
TRBV27	TRBJ2-7	15	CASRKGLAGGYEQYF
TRBV6-1	TRBJ1-2	13	CASSEEIYYGYTF
TRBV13	TRBJ1-6	17	CASSHGLRGFNQSPLHF
TRBV7-8	TRBJ2-3	13	CASSPDLTDTQYF
TRBV6-6	TRBJ1-5	15	CASSADRNSNQPQHF
TRBV10-3	TRBJ2-2	14	CAAMSGDRTGELFF